The next 25 T cell receptor beta chains were all read from a single sample in a study of T cell responses to AZD1222 COVID-19 vaccine. Using immunoSEQ multiplex PCR, the repertoire was profiled, and TCRdb retains in-frame clones only, with some absent. The sample holds roughly 96,000 clones, roughly 90% seen once. The sample was peripheral blood, taken on day 0 of AZD1222 vaccination. The receptor source for this set is an adult in good health.

This CDR3 reads CATSRDQGAQPQHF. Here the CDR3 DNA reads TGTGCCACCAGCAGAGATCAGGGGGCACAGCCCCAGCATTTT. This rearrangement joins TRBV15 to TRBJ1-5, with TRBD1 matching over 8 bases. The germline gives CDR1 LNHNV, CDR2 YYDKDF (reference sequence). This CDR3 spans 14 amino acids. Trimming at V came to 0 bases and at J to 7 bases, leaving 2 bases not matched to a gene.

The chain recombines TRBV30 with TRBJ2-7; 7 bases are shared with TRBD1. V gave up 4 bases and J gave up 7 bases; unmatched junction bases: 10. The CDR3 totals 13 residues. CDR1 GTSNPN and CDR2 SVGIG come from the germline V gene (reference sequence). CDR3 in DNA: TGTGCCTGGACCGGGACAGCACACCTTGAGCAGTACTTC. Translated, it gives CAWTGTAHLEQYF.

This rearrangement joins TRBV18 to TRBJ1-1; 10 bases fit TRBD1. Germline CDR1 is KGHSH and CDR2 is LQKENI. The CDR3 totals 16 residues. Trimming at V came to 6 bases and at J to 0 bases, leaving 7 bases not matched to a gene. The CDR3 bases are TGTGCCAGCTCCGTAAGACAGGGGGCGGTGAACACTGAAGCTTTCTTT. Protein sequence: CASSVRQGAVNTEAFF.

The V gene is TRBV7-2, the J gene TRBJ2-4, with TRBD1 as a possible D gene (5 bases). CDR1 is SGHTA and CDR2 is FQGNSA in the germline V gene. This CDR3 comprises 15 residues. V lost 5 bases, J lost 7 bases, and 18 bases lay in between. The chain's CDR3 is CASSPPGQGRNIQYF. Written as DNA, the CDR3 is TGTGCCAGCAGCCCTCCAGGGCAGGGAAGGAACATTCAGTACTTC.

The chain is built from TRBV5-1 and TRBJ2-2; 7 bases map to TRBD1. This CDR3 is built from 18 residues. J lost 4 bases, V lost 0 bases, and 12 bases had no gene match. The V gene's germline CDR1 is SGHRS and CDR2 YFSETQ. The CDR3 nucleotides are TGCGCCAGCAGCTTGGAAGGGGGCGCCGTGTTTTTCACCGGGGAGCTGTTTTTT. Its translation: CASSLEGGAVFFTGELFF.

J is TRBJ1-1 and V is TRBV28; TRBD1 agrees at 8 bases. Germline trimming cut 5 bases from V and 11 bases from J; bases unmatched to any gene: 13. Germline CDR1 is MDHEN and CDR2 is SYDVKM. The CDR3 is made up of 14 amino acids. CDR3 coding DNA: TGTGCCAGCAGTCCCTATAGGGAACAGGGGGGGGCTTTCTTT. Translation: CASSPYREQGGAFF. The variable domain in full, completed from reference TRBV28 and TRBJ1-1, reads DVKVTQSSRYLVKRTGEKVFLECVQDMDHENMFWYRQDPGLGLRLIYFSYDVKMKEKGDIPEGYSVSREKKERFSLILESASTNQTSMYLCASSPYREQGGAFFGQGTRLTVV.

V and J are TRBV28 and TRBJ1-1; 8 bases are a match to TRBD1. Germline-derived CDR1 and CDR2 are MDHEN and SYDVKM. The junction had 8 bases not matched to a gene; V was cut back by 3 bases and J by 2 bases. The CDR3 spans 16 residues. CDR3 nucleotide sequence: TGTGCCAGCAGTTTTCCCCTGACAGGGGCCAACACTGAAGCTTTCTTT. Protein: CASSFPLTGANTEAFF.

The J gene is TRBJ2-7, the V gene TRBV5-1; tentative D call: TRBD2 (6 bases). The CDR3 runs 15 residues. V dropped 0 bases and J dropped 6 bases, with 16 bases sitting between them. Germline CDR1 and CDR2: SGHRS and YFSETQ. The CDR3 region has the DNA TGCGCCAGCAGCTTGGAGCCGGGACTGGGCTTCGAGCAGTACTTC. It specifies CASSLEPGLGFEQYF.

V gene TRBV9 combines with J gene TRBJ1-1, with D uncertain. This CDR3 has 14 amino acids. V gave up 2 bases and J gave up 0 bases, with 8 bases separating them. The germline CDR1 and CDR2 sequences are SGDLS and YYNGEE. As DNA, the CDR3 is TGTGCCAGCAGCGTCAGGTCGGTGAACACTGAAGCTTTCTTT. Translation gives CASSVRSVNTEAFF.

The J gene is TRBJ1-6, the V gene TRBV19; D is uncertain. Trimming pared 6 bases from V and 5 bases from J, leaving 11 bases between. The CDR3 contains 14 residues. Per the germline V gene, CDR1 is LNHDA and CDR2 is SQIVND (reference sequence). The CDR3 reads CASRKTHHNSPLHF. The CDR3 DNA follows: TGTGCCAGTAGAAAGACACATCATAATTCACCCCTCCACTTT.

The rearrangement links TRBV19 to TRBJ1-1, with a weak D call TRBD1 (6 bases). V lost 5 bases, J lost 2 bases, and 18 bases lay in between. Germline V gene data show CDR1 as LNHDA and CDR2 as SQIVND (reference sequence). The CDR3 spans 16 residues. The CDR3: CASSADRSPSNTEAFF. The CDR3 coding sequence is TGTGCCAGTAGTGCAGACAGGAGCCCATCCAACACTGAAGCTTTCTTT.

The V gene is TRBV19, the J gene TRBJ1-1, with 9 positions matching TRBD1. J was trimmed by 3 bases and V by 3 bases; bases with no gene match: 2. CDR1 LNHDA and CDR2 SQIVND come from the germline V gene (reference sequence). The CDR3 runs 14 residues. CDR3 sequence (DNA): TGTGCCAGTAGTATGGGACAGGGATACACTGAAGCTTTCTTT. Translated, it gives CASSMGQGYTEAFF. The full variable domain, in which reference TRBV19 and TRBJ1-1 provide the parts outside the CDR3, is DGGITQSPKYLFRKEGQNVTLSCEQNLNHDAMYWYRQDPGQGLRLIYYSQIVNDFQKGDIAEGYSVSREKKESFPLTVTSAQKNPTAFYLCASSMGQGYTEAFFGQGTRLTVV.

The gene calls are TRBV30 and TRBJ1-5, with 8 bases that match TRBD1. CDR1 is GTSNPN and CDR2 is SVGIG in the germline V gene (reference sequence). J was trimmed by 0 bases and V by 0 bases; bases with no gene match: 7. This CDR3 has 17 residues. The CDR3 loop reads CAWSVVPGQDSNQPQHF. DNA for the CDR3: TGTGCCTGGAGTGTAGTCCCGGGACAGGATAGCAATCAGCCCCAGCATTTT. The entire variable domain, with the rest obtained from reference TRBV30 and TRBJ1-5, is as follows: SQTIHQWPATLVQPVGSPLSLECTVEGTSNPNLYWYRQAAGRGLQLLFYSVGIGQISSEVPQNLSASRPQDRQFILSSKKLLLSDSGFYLCAWSVVPGQDSNQPQHFGDGTRLSIL.

The chain couples TRBV18 to TRBJ1-1; the match to TRBD1 covers 9 bases. The germline gives CDR1 KGHSH, CDR2 LQKENI. Trimming cost V 3 bases and J 2 bases; bases outside gene matches: 10. The CDR3 is 17 residues long. CDR3 nucleotides: TGTGCCAGCTCACCCTTTGGACAGGGGTCTTTCAACACTGAAGCTTTCTTT. Its translation: CASSPFGQGSFNTEAFF. Looking up the rest from reference TRBV18 and TRBJ1-1 gives the full variable domain: NAGVMQNPRHLVRRRGQEARLRCSPMKGHSHVYWYRQLPEEGLKFMVYLQKENIIDESGMPKERFSAEFPKEGPSILRIQQVVRGDSAAYFCASSPFGQGSFNTEAFFGQGTRLTVV.

This CDR3 reads CASSLRTGHTYNSPLHF. CDR3 sequence (DNA): TGTGCCAGCAGCCTCCGGACAGGACACACCTATAATTCACCCCTCCACTTT. The chain combines TRBV5-6 with TRBJ1-6, with 7 positions matching TRBD1. V was pared by 4 bases and J by 2 bases, with 9 bases of the junction left unmatched. CDR1 is SGHDT, CDR2 YYEEEE, per germline. The CDR3 spans 17 residues. The full variable domain, completed using reference TRBV5-6 and TRBJ1-6, is DAGVTQSPTHLIKTRGQQVTLRCSPKSGHDTVSWYQQALGQGPQFIFQYYEEEERQRGNFPDRFSGHQFPNYSSELNVNALLLGDSALYLCASSLRTGHTYNSPLHFGNGTRLTVT.

A remark on this clone: A read error may account for a junction end that differs from germline. The V and J genes are TRBV27 and TRBJ1-5; D gene ambiguous. The CDR3 contains 15 residues. Germline V gives CDR1 MNHEY, CDR2 SMNVEV (reference sequence). The chain's CDR3 is CASSLGFGSNQPQHF. The CDR3 bases are TGTGCCAGCAGTTTAGGGTTTGGAAGCAACCAGCCCCAGCATTTT.

The chain employs TRBV5-1 and TRBJ2-7, with 9 bases fitting TRBD2. The junction had 6 bases not matched to a gene; V was cut back by 4 bases and J by 4 bases. Germline V gene data show CDR1 as SGHRS and CDR2 as YFSETQ. The CDR3 length is 14 residues. As DNA, the CDR3 is TGCGCCAGCAGCCTAGCGGGACAGAAGTACGAGCAGTACTTC. It specifies CASSLAGQKYEQYF.

This chain connects TRBV6-5 to TRBJ2-3; tentatively, D is TRBD2 (5 bases). The germline gives CDR1 MNHEY, CDR2 SVGAGI. V was clipped by 5 bases and J by 4 bases, with 13 bases between them. The CDR3 loop spans 14 amino acids. The CDR3 sequence: CASSLYEGSDTQYF. The CDR3 coding sequence is TGTGCCAGCAGTCTCTACGAGGGTTCAGATACGCAGTATTTT.

The V call is TRBV6-1, the J call TRBJ1-5; D uncertain. The germline V gene encodes CDR1 MNHNS and CDR2 SASEGT. This CDR3 contains 15 residues. V was pared by 0 bases and J by 6 bases, with 12 bases between. DNA for the CDR3: TGTGCCAGCAGTGAAGCCAGAGGGATAGTTCAGCCCCAGCATTTT. Translation gives CASSEARGIVQPQHF.

In DNA form, the CDR3 reads TGCAGCGTTGAAGAGTGGGGACTAGCGGGAGACGAGCAGTACTTC. Protein: CSVEEWGLAGDEQYF. The V call is TRBV29-1, the J call TRBJ2-7, with 14 bases matching TRBD2. V lost 0 bases and J lost 5; bases outside the gene matches: 3. CDR3 length: 15 residues. CDR1 SQVTM and CDR2 ANQGSEA come from the germline V gene.

The CDR3 bases are TGTGCCAGCAGCTTAAGGGGTCAGGGTACTGAAGCTTTCTTT. This gives the protein CASSLRGQGTEAFF. The chain uses TRBV11-2 and TRBJ1-1; a weak D match, TRBD1 (5 bases). The CDR3 loop spans 14 amino acids. The V gene lost 2 bases and the J gene lost 5 bases, with 12 bases spanning the gap. The germline V gene encodes CDR1 SGHAT and CDR2 FQNNGV.

This clone was counted once. CDR3 amino acids: CASSPKTGLRPDKKLAKNIQYF. The CDR3 region has the DNA TGCGCCAGCAGCCCTAAGACAGGGTTGAGGCCCGACAAGAAACTAGCCAAAAACATTCAGTACTTC. The gene calls are TRBV23-1 and TRBJ2-4; 7 positions agree with TRBD1. TRBV23-1 is an open reading frame whose function is uncertain. The CDR3 covers 22 residues. J gave up 0 bases and V 6 bases, and 26 bases lay outside the gene matches.

This clone was found a few times. The J gene is TRBJ1-6, the V gene TRBV2, with TRBD1 as a possible D gene (6 bases). The CDR3 sequence is 13 residues long. Trimming removed 6 bases from V and 10 bases from J, with 13 bases in between. Germline CDR1 reads SNHLY; CDR2 reads FYNNEI. The CDR3 reads CASSLRGESPLHF. In nucleotides, the CDR3 is TGTGCCAGCAGCTTAAGGGGGGAATCACCCCTCCACTTT.

This clone was detected only a few times. J is TRBJ1-6 and V is TRBV27; D is unclear. CDR1 is MNHEY and CDR2 is SMNVEV in the germline V gene (reference sequence). This CDR3 is 12 amino acids long. Trimming stripped 7 bases from V and 6 bases from J, with 7 bases between. CDR3: CASKEANSPLHF. For the CDR3, the DNA is TGTGCCAGCAAGGAGGCTAATTCACCCCTCCACTTT.

The rearrangement links TRBV7-9 to TRBJ2-1, with 7 bases lining up with TRBD1. Germline CDR1 is SEHNR and CDR2 is FQNEAQ (reference sequence). The CDR3 has 16 amino acids. V lost 4 bases, J lost 4 bases, and 10 bases stayed unmatched. The CDR3 bases are TGTGCCAGCAGCTGGCCGCGAGACAGGGTGTACAATGAGCAGTTCTTC. Protein product: CASSWPRDRVYNEQFF.